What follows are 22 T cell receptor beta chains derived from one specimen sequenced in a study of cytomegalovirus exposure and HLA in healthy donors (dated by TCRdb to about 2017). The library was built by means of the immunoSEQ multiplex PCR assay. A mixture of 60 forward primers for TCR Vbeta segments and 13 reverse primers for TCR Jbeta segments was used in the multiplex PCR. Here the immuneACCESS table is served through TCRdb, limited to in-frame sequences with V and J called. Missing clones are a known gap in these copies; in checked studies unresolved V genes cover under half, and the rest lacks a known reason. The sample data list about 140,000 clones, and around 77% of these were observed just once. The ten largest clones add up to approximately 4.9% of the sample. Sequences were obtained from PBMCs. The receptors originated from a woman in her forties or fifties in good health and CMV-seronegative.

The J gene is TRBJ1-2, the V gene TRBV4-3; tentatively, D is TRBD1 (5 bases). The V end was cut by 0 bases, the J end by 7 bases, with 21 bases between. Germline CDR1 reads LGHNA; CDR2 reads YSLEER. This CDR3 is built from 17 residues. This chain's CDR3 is CASSQDADSGRSGGYTF. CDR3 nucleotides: TGCGCCAGCAGCCAAGATGCCGATTCAGGGAGGTCGGGTGGCTACACCTTC.

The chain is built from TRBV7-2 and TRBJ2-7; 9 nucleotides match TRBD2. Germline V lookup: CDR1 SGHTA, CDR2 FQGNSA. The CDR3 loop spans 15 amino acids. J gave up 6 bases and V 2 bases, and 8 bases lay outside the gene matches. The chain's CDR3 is CASSLQAGGVSEQYF. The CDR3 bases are TGTGCCAGCAGCTTACAGGCGGGGGGGGTTTCCGAGCAGTACTTC. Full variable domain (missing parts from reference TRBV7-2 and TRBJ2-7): GAGVSQSPSNKVTEKGKDVELRCDPISGHTALYWYRQSLGQGLEFLIYFQGNSAPDKSGLPSDRFSAERTGGSVSTLTIQRTQQEDSAVYLCASSLQAGGVSEQYFGPGTRLTVT.

The chain's CDR3 is CASSLRTGGAGETQYF. Written as DNA, the CDR3 is TGTGCCAGCAGCTTAAGGACAGGGGGCGCAGGGGAGACCCAGTACTTC. J is TRBJ2-5 and V is TRBV7-9; 11 bases map to TRBD1. Germline-derived CDR1 and CDR2 are SEHNR and FQNEAQ (reference sequence). The CDR3 covers 16 residues. After removal of 2 bases from V and 5 bases from J, the junction contained 7 bases not matched to a gene. Full variable domain (outside the CDR3, taken from reference TRBV7-9 and TRBJ2-5): DTGVSQNPRHKITKRGQNVTFRCDPISEHNRLYWYRQTLGQGPEFLTYFQNEAQLEKSRLLSDRFSAERPKGSFSTLEIQRTEQGDSAMYLCASSLRTGGAGETQYFGPGTRLLVL.

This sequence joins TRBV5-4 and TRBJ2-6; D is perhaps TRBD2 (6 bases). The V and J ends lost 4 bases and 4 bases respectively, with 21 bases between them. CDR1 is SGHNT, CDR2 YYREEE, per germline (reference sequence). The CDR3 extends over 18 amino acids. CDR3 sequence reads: CASSGGRDPNPGANVLTF. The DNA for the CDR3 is TGTGCCAGCAGCGGAGGGCGGGACCCAAATCCCGGGGCCAACGTCCTGACTTTC.

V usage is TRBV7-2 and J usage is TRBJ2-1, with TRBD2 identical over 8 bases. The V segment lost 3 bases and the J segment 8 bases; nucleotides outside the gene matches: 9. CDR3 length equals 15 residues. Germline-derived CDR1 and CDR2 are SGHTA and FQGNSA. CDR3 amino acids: CASSLGSGEWDEQFF. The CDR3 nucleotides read TGTGCCAGCAGCTTGGGTAGCGGGGAGTGGGATGAGCAGTTCTTC.

The CDR3 DNA reads TGTGCCAGCTCGGAGGGGCAAACAAGCTCCTATAATTCACCCCTCCACTTT. The encoded protein is CASSEGQTSSYNSPLHF. This chain links TRBV28 with TRBJ1-6; D may be TRBD1 (5 bases). Per the germline V gene, CDR1 is MDHEN and CDR2 is SYDVKM. The ends were cut back, 8 bases at V and 0 bases at J, with 17 bases in the middle. The length of the CDR3 is 17 residues.

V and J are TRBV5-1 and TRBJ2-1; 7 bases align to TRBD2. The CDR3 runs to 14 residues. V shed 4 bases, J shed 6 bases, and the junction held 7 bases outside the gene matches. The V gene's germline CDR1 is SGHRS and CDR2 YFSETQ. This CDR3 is CASSPIRTSNEQFF. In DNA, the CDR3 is TGCGCCAGCAGCCCTATCAGGACTAGCAATGAGCAGTTCTTC.

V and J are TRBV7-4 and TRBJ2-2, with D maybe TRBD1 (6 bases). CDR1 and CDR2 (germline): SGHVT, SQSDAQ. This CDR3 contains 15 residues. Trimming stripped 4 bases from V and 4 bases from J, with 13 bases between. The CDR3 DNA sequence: TGTGCCAGCAGCTCACAGGGAAATAGCACCGGGGAGCTGTTTTTT. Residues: CASSSQGNSTGELFF.

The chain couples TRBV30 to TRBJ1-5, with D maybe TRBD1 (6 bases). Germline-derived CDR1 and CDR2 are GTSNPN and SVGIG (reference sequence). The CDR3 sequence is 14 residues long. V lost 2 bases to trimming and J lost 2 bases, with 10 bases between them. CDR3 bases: TGTGCCTGGAGTTCAAACAGGGGCAATCAGCCCCAGCATTTT. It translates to CAWSSNRGNQPQHF.

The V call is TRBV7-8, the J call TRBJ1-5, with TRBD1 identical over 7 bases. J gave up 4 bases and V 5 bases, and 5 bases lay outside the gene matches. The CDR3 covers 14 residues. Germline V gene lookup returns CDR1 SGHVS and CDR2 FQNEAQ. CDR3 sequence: CASSEYRGNQPQHF. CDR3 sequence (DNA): TGTGCCAGCAGCGAGTACAGGGGAAATCAGCCCCAGCATTTT.

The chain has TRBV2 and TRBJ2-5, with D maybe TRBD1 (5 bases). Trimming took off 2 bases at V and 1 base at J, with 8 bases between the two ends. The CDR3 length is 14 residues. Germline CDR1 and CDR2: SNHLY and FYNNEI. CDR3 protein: CASSEWGGQETQYF. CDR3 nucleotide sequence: TGTGCCAGCAGTGAATGGGGCGGCCAAGAGACCCAGTACTTC. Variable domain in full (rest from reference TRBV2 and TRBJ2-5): EPEVTQTPSHQVTQMGQEVILRCVPISNHLYFYWYRQILGQKVEFLVSFYNNEISEKSEIFDDQFSVERPDGSNFTLKIRSTKLEDSAMYFCASSEWGGQETQYFGPGTRLLVL.

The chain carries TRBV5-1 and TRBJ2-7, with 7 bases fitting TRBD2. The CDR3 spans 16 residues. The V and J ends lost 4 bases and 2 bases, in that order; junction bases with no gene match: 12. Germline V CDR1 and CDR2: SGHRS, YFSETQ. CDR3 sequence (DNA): TGCGCCAGCAGCCAGCGGGGAGGGCAAACTGCCTACGAGCAGTACTTC. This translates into CASSQRGGQTAYEQYF.

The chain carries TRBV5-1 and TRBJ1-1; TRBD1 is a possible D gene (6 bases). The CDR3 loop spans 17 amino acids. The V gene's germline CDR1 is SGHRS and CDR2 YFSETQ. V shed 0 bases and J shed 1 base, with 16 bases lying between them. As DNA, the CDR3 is TGCGCCAGCAGCTTGGGGGCGGGGGGACATTCGAACACTGAAGCTTTCTTT. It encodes CASSLGAGGHSNTEAFF. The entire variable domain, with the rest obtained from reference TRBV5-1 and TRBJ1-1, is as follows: KAGVTQTPRYLIKTRGQQVTLSCSPISGHRSVSWYQQTPGQGLQFLFEYFSETQRNKGNFPGRFSGRQFSNSRSEMNVSTLELGDSALYLCASSLGAGGHSNTEAFFGQGTRLTVV.

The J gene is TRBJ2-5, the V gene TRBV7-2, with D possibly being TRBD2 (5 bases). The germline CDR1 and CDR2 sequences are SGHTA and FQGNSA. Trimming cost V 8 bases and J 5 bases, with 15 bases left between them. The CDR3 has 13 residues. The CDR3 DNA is TGTGCCAGCGGCGGGCTCAAAAGGGAGACCCAGTACTTC. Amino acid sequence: CASGGLKRETQYF. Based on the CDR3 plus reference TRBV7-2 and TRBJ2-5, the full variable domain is GAGVSQSPSNKVTEKGKDVELRCDPISGHTALYWYRQSLGQGLEFLIYFQGNSAPDKSGLPSDRFSAERTGGSVSTLTIQRTQQEDSAVYLCASGGLKRETQYFGPGTRLLVL.

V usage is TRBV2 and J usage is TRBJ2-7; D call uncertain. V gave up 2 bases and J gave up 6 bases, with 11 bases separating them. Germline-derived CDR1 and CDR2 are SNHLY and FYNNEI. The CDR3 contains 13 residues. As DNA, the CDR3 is TGTGCCAGCAGTGAAATGATCAGTTCCGAGCAGTACTTC. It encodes CASSEMISSEQYF.

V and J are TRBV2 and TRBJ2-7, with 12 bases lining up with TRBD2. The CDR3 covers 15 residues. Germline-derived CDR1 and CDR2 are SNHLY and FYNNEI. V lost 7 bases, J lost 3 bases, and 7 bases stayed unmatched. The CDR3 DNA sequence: TGTGCCAGCAACCCACGGACTAGCGGGGACTACGAGCAGTACTTC. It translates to CASNPRTSGDYEQYF. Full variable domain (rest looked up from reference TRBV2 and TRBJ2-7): EPEVTQTPSHQVTQMGQEVILRCVPISNHLYFYWYRQILGQKVEFLVSFYNNEISEKSEIFDDQFSVERPDGSNFTLKIRSTKLEDSAMYFCASNPRTSGDYEQYFGPGTRLTVT.

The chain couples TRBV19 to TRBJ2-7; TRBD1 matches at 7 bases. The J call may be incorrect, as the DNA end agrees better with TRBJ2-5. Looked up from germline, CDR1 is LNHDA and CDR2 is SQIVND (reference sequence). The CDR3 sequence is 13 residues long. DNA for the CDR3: TGTGCCAGTAGTATCAGGGGGATAGAGACCCAGTACTTC. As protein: CASSIRGIETQYF.

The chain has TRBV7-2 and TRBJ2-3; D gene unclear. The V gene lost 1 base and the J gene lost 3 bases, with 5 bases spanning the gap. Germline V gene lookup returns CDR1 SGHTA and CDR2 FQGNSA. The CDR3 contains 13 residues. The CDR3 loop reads CASSLGQTDTQYF. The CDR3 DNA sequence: TGTGCCAGCAGCTTAGGCCAGACAGATACGCAGTATTTT. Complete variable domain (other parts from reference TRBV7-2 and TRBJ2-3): GAGVSQSPSNKVTEKGKDVELRCDPISGHTALYWYRQSLGQGLEFLIYFQGNSAPDKSGLPSDRFSAERTGGSVSTLTIQRTQQEDSAVYLCASSLGQTDTQYFGPGTRLTVL.

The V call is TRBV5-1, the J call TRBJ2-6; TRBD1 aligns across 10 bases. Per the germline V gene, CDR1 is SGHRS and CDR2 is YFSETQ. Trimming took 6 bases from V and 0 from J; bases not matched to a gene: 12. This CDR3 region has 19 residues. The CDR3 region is CASTHQTGGVPSGANVLTF. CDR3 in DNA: TGCGCCAGCACTCATCAGACAGGGGGCGTACCCTCTGGGGCCAACGTCCTGACTTTC.

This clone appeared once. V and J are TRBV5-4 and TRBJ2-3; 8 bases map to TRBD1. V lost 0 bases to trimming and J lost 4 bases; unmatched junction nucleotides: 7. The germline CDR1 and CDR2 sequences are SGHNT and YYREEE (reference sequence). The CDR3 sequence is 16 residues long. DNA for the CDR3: TGTGCCAGCAGCTTGGCCGGAGACAGGGGAGCAGATACGCAGTATTTT. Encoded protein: CASSLAGDRGADTQYF.

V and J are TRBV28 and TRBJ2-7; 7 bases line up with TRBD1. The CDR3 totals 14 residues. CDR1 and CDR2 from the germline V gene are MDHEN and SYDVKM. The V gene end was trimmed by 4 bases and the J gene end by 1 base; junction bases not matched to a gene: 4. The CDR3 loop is CASSSSDRSYEQYF. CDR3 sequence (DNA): TGTGCCAGCAGTTCATCGGACAGGTCCTACGAGCAGTACTTC.

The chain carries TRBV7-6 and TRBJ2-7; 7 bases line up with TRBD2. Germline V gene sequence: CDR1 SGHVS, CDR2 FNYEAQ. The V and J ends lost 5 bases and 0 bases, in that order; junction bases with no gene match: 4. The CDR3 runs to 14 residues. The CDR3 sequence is CASSPGGDSYEQYF. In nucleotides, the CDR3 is TGTGCCAGCAGCCCGGGGGGAGACTCCTACGAGCAGTACTTC.